Listed below are T cell receptor beta chains from one sample, sequenced in a study of OX40 agonist ivuxolimab in advanced cancers. Some clones are missing from TCRdb's copy, which holds only in-frame ones; the method was immunoSEQ multiplex PCR. This table holds about 59,000 clones, around 87% found once. Sequencing used CD4+ or CD8+ T cells sorted from blood, obtained in a trial of the OX40 agonist ivuxolimab. Receptors originate from an adult with an advanced solid tumor such as melanoma, head and neck, liver or kidney cancer. The CDR3 runs from the conserved cysteine through the conserved F or W. Fields, in order: D gene, clone size, J gene, V gene, CDR3 protein, CDR3 DNA. The D gene is left open where the match is weak. Clone size, where shown, is once, few, many, or a class for clones that have expanded.

d_call: TRBD2
clone_size: NA
j_call: TRBJ2-7
v_call: TRBV10-3
cdr3_aa: CAISSNPLAGGSYEQYF
cdr3_nt: TGTGCCATCAGTTCGAACCCCCTAGCGGGAGGATCCTACGAGCAGTACTTC

d_call: NA
clone_size: NA
j_call: TRBJ1-5
v_call: TRBV10-3
cdr3_aa: CAISESAQGSQPQHF
cdr3_nt: TGTGCCATCAGTGAGTCCGCACAGGGAAGTCAGCCCCAGCATTTT

d_call: NA
clone_size: once
j_call: TRBJ1-2
v_call: TRBV4-3
cdr3_aa: CASSQGGNVDYTF
cdr3_nt: TGCGCCAGCAGCCAAGGGGGGAATGTAGACTACACCTTC

d_call: NA
clone_size: few
j_call: TRBJ2-1
v_call: TRBV4-1
cdr3_aa: CASSQVFVLPGANEQFF
cdr3_nt: TGCGCCAGCAGCCAAGTGTTTGTACTACCGGGAGCCAATGAGCAGTTCTTC

d_call: TRBD2
clone_size: NA
j_call: TRBJ2-7
v_call: TRBV28
cdr3_aa: CASSLGTSGSKEQYF
cdr3_nt: TGTGCCAGCAGTCTCGGGACTAGCGGGAGTAAAGAGCAGTACTTC

d_call: TRBD1
clone_size: NA
j_call: TRBJ2-6
v_call: TRBV7-9
cdr3_aa: CASNPGQGAGANVLTF
cdr3_nt: TGTGCCAGCAATCCGGGACAGGGGGCTGGGGCCAACGTCCTGACTTTC

d_call: NA
clone_size: NA
j_call: TRBJ2-7
v_call: TRBV20-1
cdr3_aa: CSAADWNEQYF
cdr3_nt: TGCAGTGCTGCTGACTGGAACGAGCAGTACTTC

d_call: TRBD1
clone_size: once
j_call: TRBJ2-5
v_call: TRBV5-5
cdr3_aa: CASSFRDRSTQYF
cdr3_nt: TGTGCCAGCAGCTTCCGGGACAGGAGTACCCAGTACTTC

d_call: NA
clone_size: NA
j_call: TRBJ2-7
v_call: TRBV5-4
cdr3_aa: CASSLDFGTSSYEQYF
cdr3_nt: TGTGCCAGCAGCTTGGATTTCGGCACAAGCTCCTACGAGCAGTACTTC

d_call: NA
clone_size: NA
j_call: TRBJ1-5
v_call: TRBV6-1
cdr3_aa: CASRGAGSNQPQHF
cdr3_nt: TGTGCCAGCAGAGGGGCCGGCAGCAATCAGCCCCAGCATTTT

d_call: NA
clone_size: NA
j_call: TRBJ2-1
v_call: TRBV18
cdr3_aa: CASSRLGSPLYDNEQFF
cdr3_nt: TGTGCCAGCTCACGCCTAGGGAGCCCCCTGTACGACAATGAGCAGTTCTTC

d_call: NA
clone_size: NA
j_call: TRBJ2-7
v_call: TRBV18
cdr3_aa: CASSPPGVRYEQYF
cdr3_nt: TGTGCCAGCTCACCACCGGGTGTGCGGTACGAGCAGTACTTC

d_call: TRBD1
clone_size: NA
j_call: TRBJ2-7
v_call: TRBV27
cdr3_aa: CASSSPTGQGVREQYF
cdr3_nt: TGTGCCAGCAGTTCCCCTACGGGACAGGGTGTGCGGGAGCAGTACTTC

d_call: TRBD2
clone_size: NA
j_call: TRBJ2-1
v_call: TRBV2
cdr3_aa: CASLIRLAGGLSSYNEQFF
cdr3_nt: TGTGCCAGCCTAATCAGGCTAGCGGGGGGACTCAGCTCCTACAATGAGCAGTTCTTC

d_call: NA
clone_size: few
j_call: TRBJ2-1
v_call: TRBV29-1
cdr3_aa: CSVESDFSSNEQFF
cdr3_nt: TGCAGCGTTGAAAGCGACTTTTCTTCCAATGAGCAGTTCTTC

d_call: TRBD2
clone_size: NA
j_call: TRBJ2-1
v_call: TRBV19
cdr3_aa: CASSSMASGRSEQFF
cdr3_nt: TGTGCCAGTAGTAGTATGGCTAGCGGGAGGAGTGAGCAGTTCTTC

d_call: NA
clone_size: NA
j_call: TRBJ1-4
v_call: TRBV5-6
cdr3_aa: CASSLVYNEKLFF
cdr3_nt: TGTGCCAGCAGCTTGGTCTATAATGAAAAACTGTTTTTT

d_call: NA
clone_size: NA
j_call: TRBJ2-1
v_call: TRBV6-4
cdr3_aa: CASSVTGGGQFF
cdr3_nt: TGTGCCAGCAGCGTGACAGGAGGTGGGCAGTTCTTC

d_call: TRBD1
clone_size: NA
j_call: TRBJ1-5
v_call: TRBV5-1
cdr3_aa: CASSLTGTGNQPQHF
cdr3_nt: TGCGCCAGCAGCCTGACCGGGACAGGGAATCAGCCCCAGCATTTT

d_call: NA
clone_size: NA
j_call: TRBJ2-1
v_call: TRBV5-4
cdr3_aa: CASSLGLPAHTYNEQFF
cdr3_nt: TGTGCCAGCAGCTTGGGGCTCCCGGCCCATACCTACAATGAGCAGTTCTTC

d_call: NA
clone_size: NA
j_call: TRBJ1-4
v_call: TRBV30
cdr3_aa: CAWTPPGRDEKLFF
cdr3_nt: TGTGCCTGGACTCCGCCAGGGAGGGATGAAAAACTGTTTTTT

d_call: NA
clone_size: NA
j_call: TRBJ1-6
v_call: TRBV5-8
cdr3_aa: CASSPSSSALHF
cdr3_nt: TGTGCCAGCAGCCCTTCGTCCTCGGCCCTCCACTTT

d_call: NA
clone_size: NA
j_call: TRBJ1-2
v_call: TRBV6-4
cdr3_aa: CASSDGGFDYGYTF
cdr3_nt: TGTGCCAGCAGTGACGGGGGGTTCGACTATGGCTACACCTTC

d_call: NA
clone_size: NA
j_call: TRBJ1-5
v_call: TRBV27
cdr3_aa: CASSLLGDPRGDQPQHF
cdr3_nt: TGTGCCAGCAGTTTATTAGGGGATCCGAGGGGGGATCAGCCCCAGCATTTT

d_call: NA
clone_size: NA
j_call: TRBJ1-2
v_call: TRBV5-4
cdr3_aa: CASSPDTTYGYTF
cdr3_nt: TGTGCCAGCAGCCCAGACACGACCTATGGCTACACCTTC

d_call: TRBD1
clone_size: NA
j_call: TRBJ2-7
v_call: TRBV19
cdr3_aa: CASSITQGPGEQYF
cdr3_nt: TGTGCCAGTAGTATTACACAGGGGCCGGGGGAGCAGTACTTC

d_call: TRBD2
clone_size: NA
j_call: TRBJ2-1
v_call: TRBV29-1
cdr3_aa: CSVEPSGGGEQFF
cdr3_nt: TGCAGCGTTGAGCCTAGCGGGGGTGGTGAGCAGTTCTTC

d_call: NA
clone_size: NA
j_call: TRBJ1-6
v_call: TRBV7-3
cdr3_aa: CASSIRPGHNNSPLHF
cdr3_nt: TGTGCCAGCAGCATCCGACCGGGACATAATAATTCACCCCTCCACTTT

d_call: NA
clone_size: NA
j_call: TRBJ2-2
v_call: TRBV10-2
cdr3_aa: CASRGTNTGELFF
cdr3_nt: TGCGCCAGCAGAGGGACGAACACCGGGGAGCTGTTTTTT

d_call: NA
clone_size: NA
j_call: TRBJ1-1
v_call: TRBV5-4
cdr3_aa: CASSLMAGRNTEAFF
cdr3_nt: TGTGCCAGCAGCTTGATGGCAGGGAGGAACACTGAAGCTTTCTTT

d_call: NA
clone_size: NA
j_call: TRBJ1-4
v_call: TRBV29-1
cdr3_aa: CSVEDSQGREKLFF
cdr3_nt: TGCAGCGTTGAAGATTCGCAGGGGCGTGAAAAACTGTTTTTT

d_call: NA
clone_size: NA
j_call: TRBJ2-5
v_call: TRBV7-7
cdr3_aa: CASSLGGPTGQETQYF
cdr3_nt: TGTGCCAGCAGCTTAGGAGGGCCTACGGGCCAAGAGACCCAGTACTTC

d_call: NA
clone_size: NA
j_call: TRBJ1-3
v_call: TRBV6-5
cdr3_aa: CASSYSTSGNTIYF
cdr3_nt: TGTGCCAGCAGTTACTCGACGTCTGGAAACACCATATATTTT

d_call: NA
clone_size: NA
j_call: TRBJ1-2
v_call: TRBV7-9
cdr3_aa: CASSTGGRGYTF
cdr3_nt: TGTGCCAGCAGCACCGGGGGTCGCGGGTACACCTTC

d_call: NA
clone_size: NA
j_call: TRBJ1-5
v_call: TRBV9
cdr3_aa: CASSGSPYSNQPQHF
cdr3_nt: TGTGCCAGCAGCGGATCCCCGTATAGCAATCAGCCCCAGCATTTT

d_call: NA
clone_size: NA
j_call: TRBJ1-3
v_call: TRBV5-1
cdr3_aa: CASSDSNRGNTIYF
cdr3_nt: TGCGCCAGCAGCGACTCGAACCGGGGAAACACCATATATTTT

d_call: NA
clone_size: NA
j_call: TRBJ2-1
v_call: TRBV19
cdr3_aa: CASSRQLYNEQFF
cdr3_nt: TGTGCCAGTAGTAGACAGCTCTACAATGAGCAGTTCTTC

d_call: NA
clone_size: NA
j_call: TRBJ1-2
v_call: TRBV6-1
cdr3_aa: CASSEPENRGAYGYTF
cdr3_nt: TGTGCCAGCAGTGAACCTGAGAACCGGGGCGCCTATGGCTACACCTTC

d_call: NA
clone_size: once
j_call: TRBJ1-3
v_call: TRBV2
cdr3_aa: CASSEFLGAIGNTIYF
cdr3_nt: TGTGCCAGCAGTGAATTCCTAGGGGCAATTGGAAACACCATATATTTT

d_call: NA
clone_size: NA
j_call: TRBJ2-7
v_call: TRBV6-6
cdr3_aa: CASSKLQGTYEQYF
cdr3_nt: TGTGCCAGCAGTAAACTACAGGGAACCTACGAGCAGTACTTC